This T cell receptor beta chain stems from a study of blood T cell repertoires in COVID-19. Study as a whole: Samples came from the United States, Italy and Spain, spanning acute and convalescent COVID-19. From T cells, B-cell-depleted T cells, or PBMCs came the material, which was cDNA or gDNA.

The J segment lost 5 bases and the V segment lost 0 bases, leaving 4 bases of the junction unmatched. The CDR3 is 15 amino acids. Germline V gene sequence: CDR1 SQVTM, CDR2 ANQGSEA. Profiled with immunoSEQ multiplex PCR; TCRdb holds only in-frame clones, not every one. Seen here are 300,000 or so clones, around 90% observed once, and the top ten hold roughly 6.7%. Material: peripheral blood. This TCR was sampled from a man aged 18 to 30 who had recovered from COVID-19. The chain combines TRBV29-1 with TRBJ1-2; TRBD1 agrees at 12 bases. This CDR3 is CSVEDGTGGVYGYTF. In DNA, the CDR3 is TGCAGCGTTGAAGATGGGACAGGGGGCGTTTATGGCTACACCTTC.